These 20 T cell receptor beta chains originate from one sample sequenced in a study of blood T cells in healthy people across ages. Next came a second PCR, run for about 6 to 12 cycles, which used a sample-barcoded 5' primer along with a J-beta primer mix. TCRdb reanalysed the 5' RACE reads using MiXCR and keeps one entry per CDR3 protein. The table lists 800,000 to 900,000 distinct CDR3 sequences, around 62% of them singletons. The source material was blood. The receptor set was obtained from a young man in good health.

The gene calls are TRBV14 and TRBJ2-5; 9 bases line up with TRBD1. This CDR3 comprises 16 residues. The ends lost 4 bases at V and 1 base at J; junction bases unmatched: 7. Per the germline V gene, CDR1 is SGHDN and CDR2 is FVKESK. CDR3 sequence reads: CASSRTGTGLQETQYF. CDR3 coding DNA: TGTGCCAGCAGCCGAACCGGGACAGGGCTCCAAGAGACCCAGTACTTC.

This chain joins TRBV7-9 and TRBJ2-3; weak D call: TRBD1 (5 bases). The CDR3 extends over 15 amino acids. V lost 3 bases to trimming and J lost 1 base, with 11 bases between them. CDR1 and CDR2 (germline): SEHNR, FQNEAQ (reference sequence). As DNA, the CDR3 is TGTGCCAGCAGCTTCATTCAGGGCGGCACAGATACGCAGTATTTT. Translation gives CASSFIQGGTDTQYF. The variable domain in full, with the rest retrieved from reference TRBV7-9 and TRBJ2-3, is DTGVSQNPRHKITKRGQNVTFRCDPISEHNRLYWYRQTLGQGPEFLTYFQNEAQLEKSRLLSDRFSAERPKGSFSTLEIQRTEQGDSAMYLCASSFIQGGTDTQYFGPGTRLTVL.

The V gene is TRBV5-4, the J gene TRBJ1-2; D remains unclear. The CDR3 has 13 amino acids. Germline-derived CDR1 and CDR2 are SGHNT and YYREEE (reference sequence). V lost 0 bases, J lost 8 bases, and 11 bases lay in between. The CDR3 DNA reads TGTGCCAGCAGCTTGGAGATGGCTAACGGCTACACCTTC. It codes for CASSLEMANGYTF.

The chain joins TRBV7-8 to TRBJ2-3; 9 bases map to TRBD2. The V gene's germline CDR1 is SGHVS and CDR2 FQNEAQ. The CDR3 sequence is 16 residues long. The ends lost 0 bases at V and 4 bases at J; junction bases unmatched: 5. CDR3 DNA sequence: TGTGCCAGCAGCTTAGCTGGGACTAGCTTCCCAGATACGCAGTATTTT. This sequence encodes CASSLAGTSFPDTQYF.

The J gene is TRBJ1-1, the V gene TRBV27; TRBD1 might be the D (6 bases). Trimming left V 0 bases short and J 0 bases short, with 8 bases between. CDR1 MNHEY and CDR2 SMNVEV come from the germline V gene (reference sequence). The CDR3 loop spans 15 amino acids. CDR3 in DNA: TGTGCCAGCAGTTTATCTACAGGGATGAACACTGAAGCTTTCTTT. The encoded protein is CASSLSTGMNTEAFF.

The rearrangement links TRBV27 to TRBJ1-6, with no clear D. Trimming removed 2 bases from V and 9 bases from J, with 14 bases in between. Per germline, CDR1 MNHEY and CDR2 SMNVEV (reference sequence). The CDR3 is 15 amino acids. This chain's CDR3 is CASSLEWGVGSPLHF. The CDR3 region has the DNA TGTGCCAGCAGTTTAGAGTGGGGTGTGGGTTCACCCCTCCACTTT.

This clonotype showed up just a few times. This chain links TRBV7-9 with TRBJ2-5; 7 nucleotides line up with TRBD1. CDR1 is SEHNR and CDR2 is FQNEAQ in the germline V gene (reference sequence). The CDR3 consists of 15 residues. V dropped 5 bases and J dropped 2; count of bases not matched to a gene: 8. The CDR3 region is CASSAPGTEQETQYF. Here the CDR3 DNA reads TGTGCCAGCAGCGCACCCGGGACAGAACAAGAGACCCAGTACTTC.

This CDR3 reads CASSDPAFRKGYTF. CDR3 coding DNA: TGTGCCAGCAGTGACCCGGCCTTCCGGAAAGGCTACACCTTC. The V and J genes are TRBV25-1 and TRBJ1-2; no clear D. V dropped 3 bases and J dropped 8 bases, with 16 bases sitting between them. The CDR3 length is 14 residues. Germline CDR1 MGHDK, CDR2 SYGVNS.

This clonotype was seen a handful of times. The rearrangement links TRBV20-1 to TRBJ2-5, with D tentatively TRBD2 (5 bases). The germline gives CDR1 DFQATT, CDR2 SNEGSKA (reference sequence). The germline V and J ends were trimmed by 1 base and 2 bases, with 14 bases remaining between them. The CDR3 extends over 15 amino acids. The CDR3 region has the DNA TGCAGTGCTAGAGGTAGCGTAGGACTTCAAGAGACCCAGTACTTC. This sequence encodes CSARGSVGLQETQYF.

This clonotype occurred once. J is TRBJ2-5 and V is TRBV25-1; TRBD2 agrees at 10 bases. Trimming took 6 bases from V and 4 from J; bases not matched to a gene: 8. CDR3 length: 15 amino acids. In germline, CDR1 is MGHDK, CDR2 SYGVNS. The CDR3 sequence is CASSWGSSGGETQYF. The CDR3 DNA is TGTGCCAGCAGCTGGGGTTCTAGCGGGGGAGAGACCCAGTACTTC.

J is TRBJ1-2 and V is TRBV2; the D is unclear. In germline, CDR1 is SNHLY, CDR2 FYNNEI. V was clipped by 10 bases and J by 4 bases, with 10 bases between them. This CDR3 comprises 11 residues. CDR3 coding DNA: TGTGCCACACCTACGGGCTATGGCTACACCTTC. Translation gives CATPTGYGYTF.

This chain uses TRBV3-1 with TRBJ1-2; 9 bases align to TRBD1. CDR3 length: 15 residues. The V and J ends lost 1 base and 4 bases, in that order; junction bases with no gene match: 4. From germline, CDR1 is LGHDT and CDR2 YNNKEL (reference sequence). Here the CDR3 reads CASSQGDRVIYGYTF. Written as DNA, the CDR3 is TGTGCCAGCAGCCAAGGGGACAGGGTCATCTATGGCTACACCTTC.

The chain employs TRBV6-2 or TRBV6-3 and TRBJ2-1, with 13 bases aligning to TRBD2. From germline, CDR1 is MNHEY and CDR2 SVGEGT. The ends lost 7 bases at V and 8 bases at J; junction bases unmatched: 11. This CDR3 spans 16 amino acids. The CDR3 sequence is CASTPVTSGGAHEQFF. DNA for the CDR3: TGTGCCAGCACACCCGTCACTAGCGGGGGGGCCCATGAGCAGTTCTTC.

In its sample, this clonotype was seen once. This CDR3 is CAISETPGTTYEQYF. In nucleotides, the CDR3 is TGTGCCATCAGTGAGACCCCAGGGACGACCTACGAGCAGTACTTC. The V and J genes are TRBV10-3 and TRBJ2-7; D assignment may be TRBD1 or TRBD2 (5 bases each). V shed 2 bases and J shed 2 bases, with 13 bases lying between them. CDR3 size: 15 residues. In germline, CDR1 is ENHRY, CDR2 SYGVKD.

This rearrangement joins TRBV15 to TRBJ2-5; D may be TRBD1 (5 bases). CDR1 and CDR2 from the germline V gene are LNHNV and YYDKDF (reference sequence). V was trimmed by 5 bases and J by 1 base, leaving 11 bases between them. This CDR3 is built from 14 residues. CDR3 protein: CATSLDRRQETQYF. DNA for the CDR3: TGTGCCACCAGCCTCGACAGACGCCAAGAGACCCAGTACTTC.

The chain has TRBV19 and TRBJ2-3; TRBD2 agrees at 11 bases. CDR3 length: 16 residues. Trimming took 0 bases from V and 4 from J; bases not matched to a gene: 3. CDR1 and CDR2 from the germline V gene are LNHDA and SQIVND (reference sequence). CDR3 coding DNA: TGTGCCAGTAGTATAGATCGACTAGCGGGGCCAGATACGCAGTATTTT. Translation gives CASSIDRLAGPDTQYF.

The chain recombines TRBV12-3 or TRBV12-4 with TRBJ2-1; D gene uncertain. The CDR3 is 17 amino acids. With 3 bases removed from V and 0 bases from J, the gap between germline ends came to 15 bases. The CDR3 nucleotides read TGTGCCAGCAGTTTGCTTTCGGCAGCCAGCTCCTACAATGAGCAGTTCTTC. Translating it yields CASSLLSAASSYNEQFF.

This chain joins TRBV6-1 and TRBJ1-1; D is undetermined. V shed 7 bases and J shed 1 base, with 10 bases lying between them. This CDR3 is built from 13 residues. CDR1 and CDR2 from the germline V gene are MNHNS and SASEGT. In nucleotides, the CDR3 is TGTGCCAGCATTGGCCAGGAGAACACTGAAGCTTTCTTT. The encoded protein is CASIGQENTEAFF.

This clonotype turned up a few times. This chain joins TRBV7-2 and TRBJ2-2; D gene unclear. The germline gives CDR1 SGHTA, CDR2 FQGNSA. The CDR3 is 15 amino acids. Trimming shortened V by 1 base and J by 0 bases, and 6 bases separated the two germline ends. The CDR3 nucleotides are TGTGCCAGCAGCTTAGATATTTCGAACACCGGGGAGCTGTTTTTT. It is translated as CASSLDISNTGELFF.

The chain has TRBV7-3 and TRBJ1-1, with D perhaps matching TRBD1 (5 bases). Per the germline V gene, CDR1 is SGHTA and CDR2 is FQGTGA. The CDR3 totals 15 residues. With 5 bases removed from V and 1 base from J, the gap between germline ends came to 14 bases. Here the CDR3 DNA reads TGTGCCAGCAGCCCTCTCGGGGCCGCGAACACTGAAGCTTTCTTT. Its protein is CASSPLGAANTEAFF. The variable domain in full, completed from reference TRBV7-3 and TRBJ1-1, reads GAGVSQTPSNKVTEKGKYVELRCDPISGHTALYWYRQSLGQGPEFLIYFQGTGAADDSGLPNDRFFAVRPEGSVSTLKIQRTERGDSAVYLCASSPLGAANTEAFFGQGTRLTVV.